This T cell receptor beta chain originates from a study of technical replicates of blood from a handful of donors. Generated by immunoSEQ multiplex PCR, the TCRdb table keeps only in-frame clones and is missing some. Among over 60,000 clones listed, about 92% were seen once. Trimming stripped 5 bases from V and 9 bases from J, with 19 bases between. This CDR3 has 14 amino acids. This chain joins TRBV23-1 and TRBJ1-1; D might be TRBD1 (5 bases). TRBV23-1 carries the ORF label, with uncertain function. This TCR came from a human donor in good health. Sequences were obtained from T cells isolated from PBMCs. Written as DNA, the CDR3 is TGCGCCAGCAGTTTCCCGGGGGGACCCCAGAAAGCTTTCTTT. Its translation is CASSFPGGPQKAFF.